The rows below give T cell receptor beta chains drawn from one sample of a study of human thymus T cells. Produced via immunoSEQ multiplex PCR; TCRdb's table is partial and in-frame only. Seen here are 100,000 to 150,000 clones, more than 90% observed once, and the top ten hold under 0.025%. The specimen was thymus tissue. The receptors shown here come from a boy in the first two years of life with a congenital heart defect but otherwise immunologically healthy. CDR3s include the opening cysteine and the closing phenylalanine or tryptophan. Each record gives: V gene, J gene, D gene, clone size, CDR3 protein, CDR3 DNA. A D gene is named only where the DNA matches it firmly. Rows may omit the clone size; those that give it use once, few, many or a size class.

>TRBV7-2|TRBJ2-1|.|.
CASSLWRGRSYNEQFF
TGTGCCAGCAGCTTATGGAGGGGGAGGTCCTACAATGAGCAGTTCTTC
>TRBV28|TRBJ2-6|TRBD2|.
CASSSESLAGGRHQGPSGANVLTF
TGTGCCAGCAGTTCCGAATCACTAGCGGGGGGGCGTCATCAGGGGCCCTCTGGGGCCAACGTCCTGACTTTC
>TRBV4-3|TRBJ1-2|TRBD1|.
CASSQVGRTGGLPSYGYTF
TGCGCCAGCAGCCAAGTAGGTCGGACAGGGGGCCTACCTAGCTATGGCTACACCTTC
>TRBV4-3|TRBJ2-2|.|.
CASSQEKGAENTGELFF
TGCGCCAGCAGCCAAGAGAAAGGAGCGGAGAACACCGGGGAGCTGTTTTTT
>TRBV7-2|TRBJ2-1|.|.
CASSAVKDPALGSYNEQFF
TGTGCCAGCAGCGCCGTGAAGGATCCTGCCCTGGGCTCCTACAATGAGCAGTTCTTC
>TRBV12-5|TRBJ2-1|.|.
CASGFRLPPYNEQFF
TGTGCTAGTGGTTTTAGACTCCCACCCTACAATGAGCAGTTCTTC
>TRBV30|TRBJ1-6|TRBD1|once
CAWTLTGNSPLHF
TGTGCCTGGACTTTGACAGGGAATTCACCCCTCCACTTT
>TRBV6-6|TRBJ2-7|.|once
CASSYLGQTPEQYF
TGTGCCAGCAGTTACTTGGGACAAACTCCCGAGCAGTACTTC
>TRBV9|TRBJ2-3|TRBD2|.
CASSHLPAGGTDTQYF
TGTGCCAGCAGCCACCTCCCTGCGGGGGGGACAGATACGCAGTATTTT
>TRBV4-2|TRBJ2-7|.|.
CASSHDPGQIYEQYF
TGTGCCAGCAGCCATGATCCGGGACAAATCTACGAGCAGTACTTC
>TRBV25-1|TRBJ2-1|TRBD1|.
CASRSGTGRLGGYNEQFF
TGTGCCAGCCGTTCCGGGACAGGGCGTCTCGGGGGATACAATGAGCAGTTCTTC
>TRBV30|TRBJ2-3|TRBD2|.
CAWSVVGLVTDTQYF
TGTGCCTGGAGTGTCGTGGGACTAGTCACAGATACGCAGTATTTT
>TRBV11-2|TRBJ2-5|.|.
CASSLGTGRETQYF
TGTGCCAGCAGCTTAGGGACGGGACGAGAGACCCAGTACTTC
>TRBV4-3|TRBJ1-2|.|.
CASSQERTPYGYTF
TGCGCCAGCAGCCAAGAAAGGACCCCCTACGGCTACACCTTC
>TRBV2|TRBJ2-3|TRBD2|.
CASSSPPRLAGYTPSTDTQYF
TGTGCCAGCAGTTCGCCACCCCGACTAGCGGGGTATACACCGAGCACAGATACGCAGTATTTT
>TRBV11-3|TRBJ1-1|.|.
CASSISGNPRRKAFF
TGTGCCAGCAGTATTTCCGGGAACCCCCGTAGAAAAGCTTTCTTT
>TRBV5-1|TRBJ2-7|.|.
CASSLGKRWSYEQYF
TGCGCCAGCAGCTTGGGTAAACGGTGGAGCTACGAGCAGTACTTC
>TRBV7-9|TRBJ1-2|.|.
CASSLAGQGSKLSYGYTF
TGTGCCAGCAGCTTAGCTGGGCAGGGAAGTAAGTTGAGCTATGGCTACACCTTC
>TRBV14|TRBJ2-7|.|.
CASSTPAGNEQYF
TGTGCCAGCAGCACTCCGGCAGGGAACGAGCAGTACTTC
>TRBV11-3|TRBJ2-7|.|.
CASSLDRGTGLISSYEQYF
TGTGCCAGCAGCTTAGATCGAGGGACGGGACTTATTTCCTCCTACGAGCAGTACTTC
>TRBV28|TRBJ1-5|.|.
CASSLVGQSNQPQHF
TGTGCCAGCAGTTTGGTTGGGCAGTCTAATCAGCCCCAGCATTTT
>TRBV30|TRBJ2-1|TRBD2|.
CAWSVGGGQFF
TGTGCCTGGAGTGTAGGCGGGGGGCAGTTCTTC
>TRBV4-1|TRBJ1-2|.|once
CASSQERPDHYGYTF
TGCGCCAGCAGCCAAGAAAGGCCAGACCACTATGGCTACACCTTC
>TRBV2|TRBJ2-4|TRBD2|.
CASSEVAASGGNIQYF
TGTGCCAGCAGTGAAGTGGCGGCTAGCGGGGGGAACATTCAGTACTTC
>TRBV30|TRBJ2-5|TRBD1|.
CAWSVARGPLWTLQETQYF
TGTGCCTGGAGTGTCGCCAGGGGGCCTCTTTGGACCCTTCAAGAGACCCAGTACTTC
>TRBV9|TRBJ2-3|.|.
CASSVVASLWGGPDTQYF
TGTGCCAGCAGCGTAGTTGCCTCATTATGGGGAGGCCCAGATACGCAGTATTTT
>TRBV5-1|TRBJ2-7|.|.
CASSPGIIRVGEQYF
TGCGCCAGCAGCCCCGGGATTATACGGGTCGGAGAGCAGTACTTC
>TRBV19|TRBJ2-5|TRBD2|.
CASKVPGLAYQETQYF
TGTGCCAGTAAAGTCCCGGGACTAGCGTACCAAGAGACCCAGTACTTC
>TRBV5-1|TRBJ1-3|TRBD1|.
CASAPGQASGNTIYF
TGCGCCAGCGCGCCGGGACAGGCCTCTGGAAACACCATATATTTT
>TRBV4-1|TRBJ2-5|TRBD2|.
CASSQDLRRGGPAHQETQYF
TGCGCCAGCAGCCAAGATCTAAGGCGGGGGGGGCCAGCGCATCAAGAGACCCAGTACTTC
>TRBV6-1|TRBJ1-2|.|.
CASSEVGRPGNWGNYGYTF
TGTGCCAGCAGTGAGGTTGGCAGGCCCGGGAACTGGGGAAACTATGGCTACACCTTC
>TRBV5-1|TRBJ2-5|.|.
CASSLHHRQETQYF
TGCGCCAGCAGCTTGCACCACCGCCAAGAGACCCAGTACTTC
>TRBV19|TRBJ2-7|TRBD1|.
CASSLSGQGAHEQYF
TGTGCCAGTAGTCTATCGGGACAGGGGGCCCACGAGCAGTACTTC
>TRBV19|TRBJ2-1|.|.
CASSRGKETSNEQFF
TGTGCCAGTAGTCGGGGTAAGGAGACTTCCAATGAGCAGTTCTTC